This TCR beta chain was retrieved from a study of T cells after somatic rescue of genetic block. Trimming removed 2 bases at V and 5 bases at J, with 13 bases between. The CDR3 spans 15 residues. Germline CDR1 and CDR2: WNHNN and SYGVQD (reference sequence). The assay was immunoSEQ multiplex PCR, and TCRdb's table has in-frame clones only and misses some. The sample lists approximately 78,000 clones, more than 75% seen once, with approximately 2.7% in the top ten. The receptor's source is a man aged 30 to 39. The rearrangement joins TRBV10-1 to TRBJ2-1; TRBD2 is a possible D gene (6 bases). The sample consisted of peripheral blood mononuclear cells (PBMCs). This chain's CDR3 is CASSEGGTGDNEQFF. CDR3 sequence (DNA): TGCGCCAGCAGTGAGGGTGGGACTGGAGACAATGAGCAGTTCTTC.